The 30 T cell receptor beta chains given below trace back to one sample, sequenced in a study of blood T cell repertoires in COVID-19. The method was immunoSEQ multiplex PCR; TCRdb's version includes in-frame clones alone and lacks a portion of them. The repertoire has under 200,000 clones, 70% to 90% of them found once; the top ten carry 20% to 25%. The sequencing input was peripheral blood. These receptors all stem from a man in his 60s with active or convalescent COVID-19.

This clone was observed a single time. The chain recombines TRBV4-2 with TRBJ2-3, with TRBD2 identical over 12 bases. CDR3 size: 17 residues. V lost 2 bases and J lost 5; bases outside the gene matches: 8. CDR1 and CDR2 (germline): LGHNA, YNFKEQ. CDR3 sequence (DNA): TGTGCCAGCAGCCAACTAGCGGGGGGGCTTAGGGAAGATACGCAGTATTTT. Translation: CASSQLAGGLREDTQYF.

The chain recombines TRBV7-9 with TRBJ2-1; no clear D. Trimming removed 6 bases from V and 6 bases from J, with 15 bases in between. This CDR3 comprises 14 residues. Per germline, CDR1 SEHNR and CDR2 FQNEAQ (reference sequence). CDR3 in DNA: TGTGCCAGCAGTTCGGGTCGGATGGGCAATGAGCAGTTCTTC. The encoded protein is CASSSGRMGNEQFF.

The chain employs TRBV19 and TRBJ1-6; 8 bases are shared with TRBD1. J lost 1 base, V lost 8 bases, and 4 bases had no gene match. CDR1 and CDR2 (germline): LNHDA, SQIVND (reference sequence). This CDR3 region has 15 residues. The CDR3: CASGGQVSYNSPLHF. The DNA of the CDR3 is TGTGCCAGTGGGGGACAGGTATCCTATAATTCACCCCTCCACTTT.

CDR3: CASSDNPYSYEQYF. CDR3 coding DNA: TGTGCCAGCAGCGACAATCCCTACTCCTACGAGCAGTACTTC. The chain links TRBV6-6 to TRBJ2-7, with unresolved D. The germline V gene encodes CDR1 MNHNY and CDR2 SVGAGI (reference sequence). The CDR3 spans 14 residues. V lost 6 bases to trimming and J lost 0 bases, with 12 bases between them.

This chain connects TRBV2 to TRBJ2-6, with 8 bases that match TRBD1. The V and J ends lost 2 bases and 0 bases, in that order; junction bases with no gene match: 6. Germline-derived CDR1 and CDR2 are SNHLY and FYNNEI. The CDR3 contains 18 residues. This chain's CDR3 is CASSERTGPYSGANVLTF. The CDR3 DNA follows: TGTGCCAGCAGTGAAAGGACAGGGCCCTACTCTGGGGCCAACGTCCTGACTTTC.

CDR3 sequence (DNA): TGTGCCAGCAGCTTGGTTCTGGCGGGCAGGGGCAACACTGAAGCTTTCTTT. Its protein product is CASSLVLAGRGNTEAFF. The rearrangement joins TRBV5-5 to TRBJ1-1, with D possibly TRBD1 on 6 matching bases. The CDR3 extends over 17 amino acids. Per germline, CDR1 SGHKS and CDR2 YYEKEE (reference sequence). V lost 0 bases to trimming and J lost 2 bases, with 17 bases between them. Supplemented by reference TRBV5-5 and TRBJ1-1, the full variable domain reads DAGVTQSPTHLIKTRGQQVTLRCSPISGHKSVSWYQQVLGQGPQFIFQYYEKEERGRGNFPDRFSARQFPNYSSELNVNALLLGDSALYLCASSLVLAGRGNTEAFFGQGTRLTVV.

The V gene is TRBV10-3, the J gene TRBJ1-3; TRBD1 is a possible D gene (6 bases). This CDR3 has 16 amino acids. Per germline, CDR1 ENHRY and CDR2 SYGVKD. V was clipped by 0 bases and J by 0 bases, with 9 bases between them. CDR3 nucleotides: TGTGCCATCAGTGAGTCGTTAGGGGGCTCTGGAAACACCATATATTTT. Translation: CAISESLGGSGNTIYF.

CDR3 DNA sequence: TGTGCCAGCACTAGGGGACTCAACTATGGCTACACCTTC. The encoded protein is CASTRGLNYGYTF. The chain carries TRBV12-3 or TRBV12-4 and TRBJ1-2, with a tentative D call TRBD1 (5 bases). Between the trimmed V and J ends, which lost 7 bases and 2 bases, there was a span of 11 bases. CDR3 length equals 13 residues.

This clone was detected once. The chain uses TRBV19 and TRBJ1-6; D is ambiguous. Trimming cost V 2 bases and J 4 bases, with 6 bases left between them. Germline loops: CDR1 LNHDA, CDR2 SQIVND (reference sequence). The length of the CDR3 is 14 residues. The CDR3 spells CASSITRYNSPLHF. The CDR3 coding sequence is TGTGCCAGTAGTATAACCCGGTATAATTCACCCCTCCACTTT.

This chain uses TRBV12-5 with TRBJ1-4, with D possibly being TRBD1 (5 bases). Germline V gives CDR1 LGHNT, CDR2 FRNRAP. This CDR3 is built from 14 residues. Trimming shortened V by 1 base and J by 4 bases, and 7 bases separated the two germline ends. The CDR3 here is CASGLADSNEKLFF. The CDR3 bases are TGTGCTAGTGGTTTGGCAGACAGTAATGAAAAACTGTTTTTT.

The chain employs TRBV10-3 and TRBJ1-1, with 12 positions matching TRBD1. Per the germline V gene, CDR1 is ENHRY and CDR2 is SYGVKD. V lost 4 bases, J lost 4 bases, and 13 bases stayed unmatched. This CDR3 contains 18 residues. This CDR3 is CAISASAGTGGAGTEAFF. The CDR3 bases are TGTGCCATCAGTGCCAGTGCTGGGACAGGGGGCGCGGGCACTGAAGCTTTCTTT.

The V gene is TRBV6-5, the J gene TRBJ1-2; a possible D gene is TRBD1 (5 bases). CDR1 and CDR2 (germline): MNHEY, SVGAGI. V was trimmed by 7 bases and J by 4 bases, leaving 13 bases between them. The CDR3 totals 13 residues. CDR3 sequence (DNA): TGTGCCAGCAAAGCGGGGGAACGCTATGGCTACACCTTC. The encoded protein is CASKAGERYGYTF.

The rearrangement joins TRBV7-9 to TRBJ1-3; 9 bases agree with TRBD1. There are 13 residues in the CDR3. Germline CDR1 and CDR2: SEHNR and FQNEAQ (reference sequence). The trim removed 5 bases at V and 8 bases at J, leaving 4 bases unmatched. DNA of the CDR3: TGTGCCAGCAGCGTACAGGGGGCAGACACCATATATTTT. It encodes CASSVQGADTIYF.

This clone has only a few counts. The chain couples TRBV10-3 to TRBJ2-3, with 9 bases fitting TRBD2. Losses at the gene ends were 6 bases for V and 4 bases for J; bases not matched to a gene: 11. The length of the CDR3 is 16 residues. The germline CDR1 and CDR2 sequences are ENHRY and SYGVKD. The CDR3 coding sequence is TGTGCCATCAGGCCTGACGGTGCGGGGGGGGCAGATACGCAGTATTTT. Translation: CAIRPDGAGGADTQYF.

About this clone: Because the CDR3's place on the DNA is in doubt, the DNA is left out and the CDR3 is given as listed by TCRdb. This chain connects TRBV27 to TRBJ1-6; the table's D call, TRBD1, has no DNA check behind it. The CDR3 spans 16 amino acids, including both terminal residues. Germline lookup yields CDR1 MNHEY and CDR2 SMNVEV (reference sequence). Here the CDR3 reads CASSSSGDRVNSPLHF.

This chain links TRBV5-6 with TRBJ1-3; possibly TRBD1 for D (6 bases). Germline lookup yields CDR1 SGHDT and CDR2 YYEEEE. There are 17 residues in the CDR3. Trimming cost V 0 bases and J 0 bases, with 13 bases left between them. CDR3 residues: CASSLAVRGYSGNTIYF. The CDR3 region has the DNA TGTGCCAGCAGCTTGGCGGTCAGGGGATACTCTGGAAACACCATATATTTT.

A single count supports this clone. The gene calls are TRBV10-3 and TRBJ1-5; 8 bases align to TRBD1. With 4 bases clipped from V and 6 bases from J, the junction kept 5 bases outside the gene matches. CDR3 length: 14 residues. Per germline, CDR1 ENHRY and CDR2 SYGVKD. CDR3 in amino acids: CAISGQGASQPQHF. CDR3 sequence (DNA): TGTGCCATCAGTGGGCAGGGGGCAAGTCAGCCCCAGCATTTT.

The V gene is TRBV6-5, the J gene TRBJ1-5; no definite D call. V lost 7 bases and J lost 4, with 11 bases in between. CDR3 length: 13 amino acids. Germline values: CDR1 MNHEY, CDR2 SVGAGI. In DNA, the CDR3 is TGTGCCAGCACGCAGGTGAATAATCAGCCCCAGCATTTT. Amino acids: CASTQVNNQPQHF.

V is TRBV14 and J is TRBJ1-3; D may be TRBD1 (5 bases). The CDR3 length is 17 residues. The germline CDR1 and CDR2 sequences are SGHDN and FVKESK. Trimming cost V 4 bases and J 3 bases, with 19 bases left between them. CDR3 in amino acids: CASSPLRGGVFGNTIYF. CDR3 in DNA: TGTGCCAGCAGCCCCTTGAGGGGAGGGGTTTTTGGAAACACCATATATTTT.

The chain is built from TRBV4-2 and TRBJ2-1; perhaps TRBD1 as D (6 bases). Germline V lookup: CDR1 LGHNA, CDR2 YNFKEQ. The V and J ends lost 3 bases and 3 bases respectively, with 9 bases between them. The CDR3 totals 14 residues. For the CDR3, the DNA is TGTGCCAGCAGCCACAAGACAGGCTACAATGAGCAGTTCTTC. This gives the protein CASSHKTGYNEQFF.

This clone was seen a handful of times. Other DNA sequences from this sample encode an identical CDR3 as well. This chain joins TRBV5-1 and TRBJ1-1; D might be TRBD1 (5 bases). The CDR3 loop spans 13 amino acids. Germline lookup yields CDR1 SGHRS and CDR2 YFSETQ. Trimming removed 4 bases from V and 5 bases from J, with 12 bases in between. CDR3 bases: TGCGCCAGCAGCGGAGGGGTTGGAACTGAAGCTTTCTTT. Protein: CASSGGVGTEAFF. The full variable domain, with the rest looked up from reference TRBV5-1 and TRBJ1-1, is KAGVTQTPRYLIKTRGQQVTLSCSPISGHRSVSWYQQTPGQGLQFLFEYFSETQRNKGNFPGRFSGRQFSNSRSEMNVSTLELGDSALYLCASSGGVGTEAFFGQGTRLTVV.

Only one count was recorded for this clone. The CDR3 DNA sequence: TGTGCCAGCAGTGCCTGGGCACAAAATAACTATGGCTACACCTTC. Translation: CASSAWAQNNYGYTF. The chain combines TRBV2 with TRBJ1-2, with unresolved D. V was clipped by 4 bases and J by 1 base, with 13 bases between them. This CDR3 contains 15 residues. From germline, CDR1 is SNHLY and CDR2 FYNNEI.

V and J are TRBV19 and TRBJ2-1, with a possible D match to TRBD1 (6 bases). The CDR3 runs 15 residues. V shed 5 bases and J shed 8 bases, with 19 bases lying between them. Germline V gene lookup returns CDR1 LNHDA and CDR2 SQIVND (reference sequence). CDR3 loop: CASSQGTMLTDEQFF. The CDR3 nucleotides are TGTGCCAGTAGTCAGGGGACAATGTTAACGGATGAGCAGTTCTTC.

This chain uses TRBV11-2 with TRBJ1-1; D possibly corresponds to TRBD1 (6 bases). Trimming removed 5 bases from V and 1 base from J, with 11 bases in between. Germline CDR1 SGHAT, CDR2 FQNNGV. This CDR3 region has 14 residues. CDR3: CASSPGQTNTEAFF. The CDR3 DNA follows: TGTGCCAGCAGCCCCGGACAGACGAACACTGAAGCTTTCTTT.

The chain links TRBV7-9 to TRBJ2-1, with 7 nucleotides matching TRBD2. This CDR3 contains 15 residues. From germline, CDR1 is SEHNR and CDR2 FQNEAQ (reference sequence). V lost 1 base, J lost 12 bases, and 12 bases stayed unmatched. In nucleotides, the CDR3 is TGTGCCAGCAGCTTAGGGAAACTAGCGCAAACGGGGCAGTTCTTC. It specifies CASSLGKLAQTGQFF.

This rearrangement joins TRBV2 to TRBJ1-5; perhaps TRBD1 as D (6 bases). Germline V gene sequence: CDR1 SNHLY, CDR2 FYNNEI. The V end lost 6 bases, the J end lost 4 bases, and 10 bases lay between the germline ends. The length of the CDR3 is 13 residues. The DNA of the CDR3 is TGTGCCAGCAGGGAACAGGGAAATCAGCCCCAGCATTTT. Amino acid sequence: CASREQGNQPQHF. Based on the CDR3 plus reference TRBV2 and TRBJ1-5, the full variable domain is EPEVTQTPSHQVTQMGQEVILRCVPISNHLYFYWYRQILGQKVEFLVSFYNNEISEKSEIFDDQFSVERPDGSNFTLKIRSTKLEDSAMYFCASREQGNQPQHFGDGTRLSIL.

The chain links TRBV3-1 (or the pseudogene TRBV3-2) to TRBJ1-6; no clear D. Germline lookup yields CDR1 LGHDT and CDR2 YNNKEL (reference sequence). The CDR3 covers 14 residues. V was trimmed by 2 bases and J by 6 bases, leaving 8 bases between them. In DNA, the CDR3 is TGTGCCAGCAGCCAAAGCGAGCTTAATTCACCCCTCCACTTT. Amino acid sequence: CASSQSELNSPLHF.

The chain is built from TRBV18 and TRBJ1-4; 12 positions match TRBD1. The CDR3 spans 18 residues. The germline gives CDR1 KGHSH, CDR2 LQKENI. The trim removed 3 bases at V and 6 bases at J, leaving 11 bases unmatched. The CDR3 sequence is CASSPSRDRGRPYEKLFF. The CDR3 region has the DNA TGTGCCAGCTCACCGAGCCGGGACAGGGGGCGCCCCTATGAAAAACTGTTTTTT. Using reference TRBV18 and TRBJ1-4 for the parts outside the CDR3, the full variable domain is NAGVMQNPRHLVRRRGQEARLRCSPMKGHSHVYWYRQLPEEGLKFMVYLQKENIIDESGMPKERFSAEFPKEGPSILRIQQVVRGDSAAYFCASSPSRDRGRPYEKLFFGSGTQLSVL.

The chain joins TRBV6-5 to TRBJ1-2, with 9 bases aligning to TRBD1. The CDR3 totals 13 residues. The V gene's germline CDR1 is MNHEY and CDR2 SVGAGI. The V and J ends lost 7 bases and 6 bases, in that order; junction bases with no gene match: 6. The chain's CDR3 is CASTGTGRDGYTF. The CDR3 DNA reads TGTGCCAGCACCGGGACAGGGCGAGATGGCTACACCTTC.

In its sample, this clone was seen once. The V and J genes are TRBV19 and TRBJ1-4, with 7 bases identical to TRBD1. V lost 6 bases, J lost 5 bases, and 3 bases stayed unmatched. Looked up from germline, CDR1 is LNHDA and CDR2 is SQIVND (reference sequence). This CDR3 has 13 amino acids. The CDR3 region is CASRDRSNEKLFF. The CDR3 nucleotides are TGTGCCAGTAGGGACAGGTCAAATGAAAAACTGTTTTTT. Combining the CDR3 with reference TRBV19 and TRBJ1-4 gives the whole variable domain DGGITQSPKYLFRKEGQNVTLSCEQNLNHDAMYWYRQDPGQGLRLIYYSQIVNDFQKGDIAEGYSVSREKKESFPLTVTSAQKNPTAFYLCASRDRSNEKLFFGSGTQLSVL.